These T cell receptor beta chains were read from a single sample in a study of shared clonotypes between healthy human individuals. The data were produced by immunoSEQ multiplex PCR, yet TCRdb's version contains in-frame clones alone and is incomplete. The repertoire holds 2.3 million or so clones, with 93% as singletons. Sequencing was carried out using naive CD4+ T cells from PBMCs. Source of these receptors: a man between 18 and 35 years old in good health. Some clones in this sample may be carry-over from other donors' samples. CDR3s include the opening cysteine and the closing phenylalanine or tryptophan. A D gene is named only where the DNA matches it firmly. Expanded clones get a size class; other rows say once, few or many, or leave the size out.

j_call	v_call	clone_size	d_call	cdr3_nt	cdr3_aa
TRBJ1-3	TRBV18	once	TRBD1	TGTGCCAGCTCACCACCCGGCCAGGGGGGCAACACCATATATTTT	CASSPPGQGGNTIYF
TRBJ1-4	TRBV28	-	TRBD1	TGTGCCAGCAGTTTCTCGACAGGGTTTAATGAAAAACTGTTTTTT	CASSFSTGFNEKLFF
TRBJ2-1	TRBV11-2	-	-	TGTGCCAGCAGCTTAGATACGGGTTATGAGCAGTTCTTC	CASSLDTGYEQFF
TRBJ1-1	TRBV6-1	-	-	TGTGCCTGCAAAGTGTGGGACCCTGGCACTGAAGCTTTCTTT	CACKVWDPGTEAFF
TRBJ2-3	TRBV5-1	-	-	TGCGCCAGCAGCTTCGGGGGAGGCCCAAGCACAGATACGCAGTATTTT	CASSFGGGPSTDTQYF
TRBJ2-7	TRBV11-2	-	TRBD2	TGTGCCAGCAGCCAGACTAGCGGCTCGTCCTACGAGCAGTACTTC	CASSQTSGSSYEQYF
TRBJ2-1	TRBV5-4	-	-	TGTGCCAGCAGCCCGGACACCTCGAGGGCGGAAATAGAGCAGTTCTTC	CASSPDTSRAEIEQFF
TRBJ1-4	TRBV6-5	-	-	TGTGCCAGCGCCCCCCCGGGGACTAGTGAAAAACTGTTTTTT	CASAPPGTSEKLFF
TRBJ1-2	TRBV11-2	-	-	TGTGCCAGCAGCTTAGGACTGACGGGGACGTACTATGGCTACACCTTC	CASSLGLTGTYYGYTF
TRBJ2-7	TRBV6-1	-	TRBD1	TGTGCCAGCAGCCCAAGCCGGACAGGGGGCTACGAGCAGTACTTC	CASSPSRTGGYEQYF
TRBJ1-1	TRBV5-1	-	-	TGCGCCAGCAGCAGGGGCAGGGGTACTGAAGCTTTCTTT	CASSRGRGTEAFF
TRBJ2-3	TRBV7-3	-	TRBD1	TGTGCCAGCAGCCTTAGACAGGGTGGTGATACGCAGTATTTT	CASSLRQGGDTQYF